The rows below give T cell receptor beta chains drawn from one sample of a study of immune heterogeneity within non-small cell lung tumors. TCRdb passed the multiplex PCR reads through MiXCR, listing each CDR3 protein once. The table shows nearly 15,000 distinct CDR3 sequences, with approximately 30% occurring only once. The sample comprised lung tumor tissue. Source of these receptors: a woman aged 50 to 60 with non-small cell lung cancer. The CDR3 runs from the conserved cysteine through the conserved F or W. The D gene is left open where the match is weak. Rows may omit the clone size; those that give it use once, few, many or a size class.

clone size	D gene	V gene	J gene	CDR3 protein	CDR3 DNA
-	TRBD1	TRBV5-4	TRBJ2-7	CASSLHRGYEQYF	TGTGCCAGCAGCTTGCACAGGGGCTACGAGCAGTACTTC
many	-	TRBV6-1	TRBJ1-2	CASSRTALGYTF	TGTGCCAGCAGCCGGACGGCTTTAGGCTACACCTTC
medium-sized	TRBD2	TRBV5-1	TRBJ2-2	CASSLASGQTGELFF	TGCGCCAGCAGCTTGGCTAGCGGGCAGACCGGGGAGCTGTTTTTT
many	-	TRBV20-1	TRBJ2-7	CSARDRVAGSAEQYF	TGCAGTGCTAGAGATCGTGTTGCCGGGTCCGCCGAGCAGTACTTC
medium-sized	-	TRBV11-3	TRBJ2-1	CASSLTDDNEQFF	TGTGCCAGCAGCTTAACCGACGACAATGAGCAGTTCTTC
many	TRBD2	TRBV18	TRBJ2-1	CASSPGLAGVQTSYNEQFF	TGTGCCAGCTCACCGGGGCTAGCGGGGGTACAAACCTCCTACAATGAGCAGTTCTTC
many	-	TRBV6-1	TRBJ1-5	CASSEVGAQHF	TGTGCCAGCAGTGAAGTGGGGGCCCAGCATTTT
-	TRBD1	TRBV6-9	TRBJ2-7	CASSSTTGTSYEQYF	TGTGCCAGCAGTTCGACGACAGGGACCTCCTACGAGCAGTACTTC
-	-	TRBV7-2	TRBJ1-1	CASSLSGITEAFF	TGTGCCAGCAGCCTATCAGGAATCACTGAAGCTTTCTTT
many	-	TRBV19	TRBJ2-1	CASSMTGRGGGGNEQFF	TGTGCCAGTAGTATGACCGGGAGAGGGGGGGGGGGGAATGAGCAGTTCTTC
many	-	TRBV10-3	TRBJ1-1	CAISETSTGNTEAFF	TGTGCCATCAGTGAGACCTCTACAGGGAACACTGAAGCTTTCTTT
-	TRBD1	TRBV7-9	TRBJ1-1	CASSSDRGHTEAFF	TGTGCCAGCAGCTCGGACAGGGGGCATACTGAAGCTTTCTTT
-	TRBD2	TRBV2	TRBJ2-7	CASSARRGASYEQYF	TGTGCCAGCAGTGCCCGGCGGGGGGCTTCCTACGAGCAGTACTTC
-	-	TRBV20-1	TRBJ1-1	CSAEGPGLGFGGSEAFF	TGCAGTGCTGAAGGACCAGGGTTAGGCTTCGGGGGGTCTGAAGCTTTCTTT
few	-	TRBV7-9	TRBJ1-2	CASSLVRHYGYTF	TGTGCCAGCAGCTTAGTTAGGCACTATGGCTACACCTTC
many	TRBD1	TRBV28	TRBJ1-1	CASSRDRVGEAFF	TGTGCCAGCAGTCGAGACAGGGTAGGTGAAGCTTTCTTT
medium-sized	-	TRBV12-3/TRBV12-4	TRBJ2-1	CASSLSGISYNEQFF	TGTGCCAGCAGTTTATCAGGGATCTCCTACAATGAGCAGTTCTTC
-	-	TRBV11-3	TRBJ2-5	CASSPRGDRTQETQYF	TGTGCCAGCAGCCCCCGCGGGGACAGAACGCAAGAGACCCAGTACTTC
-	-	TRBV10-3	TRBJ2-7	CAISEGVAVLGYEQYF	TGTGCCATCAGTGAAGGGGTCGCCGTCCTTGGCTACGAGCAGTACTTC
-	-	TRBV5-6	TRBJ1-2	CASSLPEPGGYTF	TGTGCCAGCAGCTTGCCGGAGCCGGGAGGCTACACCTTC
-	-	TRBV19	TRBJ2-3	CASSFFQGGDTEYF	TGTGCCAGTAGTTTTTTCCAGGGTGGAGATACGGAGTATTTT
-	TRBD1	TRBV7-2	TRBJ2-7	CASSFQGQGSYEQYF	TGTGCCAGCAGCTTCCAGGGACAGGGGTCCTACGAGCAGTACTTC
-	-	TRBV20-1	TRBJ2-3	CSGRVGGSYYGTDTQYF	TGCAGTGGGAGGGTAGGGGGATCTTACTATGGCACAGATACGCAGTATTTT
many	TRBD1	TRBV7-8	TRBJ1-1	CASSLGGGRGHFDTEAFF	TGTGCCAGCAGCTTAGGTGGGGGCAGGGGGCATTTTGACACTGAAGCTTTCTTT
many	-	TRBV11-1	TRBJ2-1	CASSLEVVADNEQFF	TGTGCCAGCAGCTTAGAGGTAGTCGCCGACAATGAGCAGTTCTTC
few	-	TRBV20-1	TRBJ2-7	CSATPGGAEQYF	TGCAGTGCTACACCCGGGGGAGCCGAGCAGTACTTC
few	-	TRBV5-6	TRBJ1-1	CASSPNRGTLNTEAFF	TGTGCCAGCAGCCCTAATCGGGGAACACTGAACACTGAAGCTTTCTTT
few	-	TRBV27	TRBJ2-1	CASSHSGSPYNEQFF	TGTGCCAGCAGTCACAGCGGGTCGCCTTACAATGAGCAGTTCTTC
many	-	TRBV29-1	TRBJ2-1	CSVEDPNRETYNEQFF	TGCAGCGTTGAAGATCCGAACAGGGAAACCTACAATGAGCAGTTCTTC
-	TRBD2	TRBV7-9	TRBJ2-1	CASSLKLADYNEQFF	TGTGCCAGCAGCTTAAAACTAGCGGATTACAATGAGCAGTTCTTC
medium-sized	-	TRBV30	TRBJ1-2	CAWSVHSLQYGYTF	TGTGCCTGGAGTGTACACTCTTTGCAGTATGGCTACACCTTC
few	TRBD1	TRBV2	TRBJ2-2	CASSYRGVITGELFF	TGTGCCAGCAGTTACAGGGGAGTAATCACCGGGGAGCTGTTTTTT
-	-	TRBV20-1	TRBJ1-2	CSATSPTSARPGDTF	TGCAGTGCTACATCTCCCACCTCAGCAAGACCGGGGGACACCTTC
medium-sized	-	TRBV20-1	TRBJ1-4	CSAARDEGEKLFF	TGCAGTGCCGCCCGGGACGAGGGTGAAAAACTGTTTTTT
medium-sized	-	TRBV6-1	TRBJ1-5	CASSEDPSGNQPQHF	TGTGCCAGCAGTGAAGATCCCTCCGGCAATCAGCCCCAGCATTTT
many	-	TRBV3-1	TRBJ2-2	CASSQAGTGELFF	TGTGCCAGCAGCCAGGCCGGGACAGGGGAGCTGTTTTTT
-	-	TRBV6-1	TRBJ2-3	CASSDVRGPDTQYF	TGTGCCAGCAGTGATGTTAGGGGACCAGATACGCAGTATTTT
few	TRBD1	TRBV12-3/TRBV12-4	TRBJ1-1	CASSSQGKMGFNTEAFF	TGTGCCAGCAGCTCACAGGGGAAGATGGGGTTTAACACTGAAGCTTTCTTT
few	-	TRBV28	TRBJ2-5	CASSSGRWRVTQYF	TGTGCCAGCAGTTCGGGCAGATGGCGGGTGACCCAGTACTTC
-	TRBD1	TRBV28	TRBJ2-7	CASSLIGRVDRGPDEQYF	TGTGCCAGCAGTTTAATTGGGCGGGTGGACAGGGGGCCGGACGAGCAGTACTTC
-	-	TRBV20-1	TRBJ2-5	CSARDRTTETFTQETQYF	TGCAGTGCTAGAGACAGGACGACAGAAACTTTTACCCAAGAGACCCAGTACTTC
many	TRBD1	TRBV10-2	TRBJ1-2	CASSNRDRGFYGYTF	TGCGCCAGCAGTAACCGGGACAGGGGGTTCTATGGCTACACCTTC
-	-	TRBV6-6	TRBJ1-1	CASSYSQSNTEAFF	TGTGCCAGCAGTTACTCTCAGTCGAACACTGAAGCTTTCTTT
many	-	TRBV20-1	TRBJ2-5	CSARLLASLVVETQYF	TGCAGTGCTAGGCTTTTGGCTAGCTTGGTCGTGGAGACCCAGTACTTC
-	-	TRBV28	TRBJ2-3	CASSPAPGGRSTDTQYF	TGTGCCAGCAGTCCCGCCCCCGGGGGCAGAAGCACAGATACGCAGTATTTT
-	-	TRBV2	TRBJ2-2	CASSPDRNTGELFF	TGTGCCAGCAGTCCGGACAGGAACACCGGGGAGCTGTTTTTT
medium-sized	-	TRBV28	TRBJ1-5	CASHPVGVGNQPQHF	TGTGCCAGCCACCCGGTCGGGGTCGGCAATCAGCCCCAGCATTTT
-	-	TRBV7-9	TRBJ1-2	CASSLVGGSNYGYTF	TGTGCCAGCAGCTTAGTAGGGGGGAGCAACTATGGCTACACCTTC
few	-	TRBV5-1	TRBJ2-5	CASSRDLQETHYF	TGCGCCAGCAGCCGGGACTTACAAGAGACCCATTACTTC
many	TRBD1	TRBV7-9	TRBJ2-1	CASSPGGRRVIF	TGTGCCAGCAGCCCAGGGGGCCGCCGGGTGATCTTC
-	-	TRBV12-3/TRBV12-4	TRBJ1-5	CASSRQVSNNQPRHF	TGTGCCAGCAGTCGCCAGGTCAGCAACAATCAGCCCCGGCATTTT
few	-	TRBV5-6	TRBJ2-5	CASSIDKLGSGAQYF	TGTGCCAGCAGCATAGACAAACTAGGGTCAGGGGCCCAGTACTTC
-	TRBD1	TRBV18	TRBJ2-7	CSSSRGQDYEQYF	TGTTCCAGCTCACGCGGACAGGACTACGAGCAGTACTTC
-	TRBD1	TRBV9	TRBJ1-3	CASSGRDRGHGNTIYF	TGTGCCAGCAGCGGTAGGGACAGGGGGCATGGAAACACCATATATTTT
few	-	TRBV6-1	TRBJ2-6	CAVRDSGANVLTF	TGTGCCGTCAGGGACTCTGGGGCCAACGTCCTGACTTTC